This TCR beta chain was sequenced during a study of PD-1 blockade in classical Hodgkin lymphoma. Documented time point: cycle 4 day 1 (C4D1), after 5 to 7 weeks of nivolumab. Every patient experienced relapse after autologous stem cell transplantation, and brentuximab vedotin exposure varied. The study isolated CD8+ T cells from thawed PBMCs by magnetic negative selection. Germline V gives CDR1 SGHTA, CDR2 FQGNSA. The CDR3 is 15 residues long. V lost 3 bases and J 3 bases, leaving 15 bases between the germline ends. Data came from immunoSEQ multiplex PCR; TCRdb stores just in-frame clones and leaves some out. The table includes approximately 20,000 clones, less than 90% detected once.

The chain combines TRBV7-2 with TRBJ2-7, with D unclear. The source of this sequence is a human donor with classical Hodgkin lymphoma. The material sequenced was CD8+ T cells from blood, taken before the fourth cycle of nivolumab. CDR3 amino acids: CASSFRPWSDYEQYF. CDR3 nucleotides: TGTGCCAGCAGCTTCCGCCCCTGGAGCGACTACGAGCAGTACTTC. The variable domain in full, with the rest retrieved from reference TRBV7-2 and TRBJ2-7, is GAGVSQSPSNKVTEKGKDVELRCDPISGHTALYWYRQSLGQGLEFLIYFQGNSAPDKSGLPSDRFSAERTGGSVSTLTIQRTQQEDSAVYLCASSFRPWSDYEQYFGPGTRLTVT.